The clone carrying this T cell receptor (beta chain) showed up just once. The sample is drawn from a study of blood T cell repertoires in COVID-19. Study at large: The samples span acute and convalescent COVID-19 from the United States, Italy and Spain. Nucleic acid was either cDNA or gDNA, and it came from T cells, B-cell-depleted T cells, or PBMCs.

Germline CDR1 reads LNHDA; CDR2 reads SQIVND (reference sequence). This CDR3 has 14 residues. The ends lost 5 bases at V and 11 bases at J; junction bases unmatched: 12. Original handling: Estimates of nucleated cell counts were drawn from the amplification of reference gene primers. Sequencing was performed with immunoSEQ multiplex PCR; in TCRdb, only in-frame clones are kept and a portion is missing. Clone size and V and J calls were adopted from that table, with D and trimming inferred from the DNA. The sample includes about 110,000 clones, 75% to 90% of them seen just once. The TCR comes from an older woman with acute or convalescent COVID-19. The genes are TRBV19 and TRBJ1-5; 7 nucleotides agree with TRBD1. The sequenced sample was peripheral blood. The CDR3 region has the DNA TGTGCCAGTAGTTCGGGACAGTTGCCCCCGTCCCAGCATTTT. This sequence encodes CASSSGQLPPSQHF.